Described below is a single T cell receptor beta chain sequence and its context. Its target is not known. With V trimmed by 5 bases and J by 7 bases, 15 bases remained unmatched. The CDR3 is 17 amino acids. Germline V gene sequence: CDR1 MDHEN, CDR2 SYDVKM. The sample comes from a study of cytomegalovirus exposure and HLA in healthy donors. 13 Jbeta primers and 60 Vbeta primers were used for the PCR. Original processing methods: Per a later analysis, the number of unique TCR beta chains was roughly 80 million, of which about 11 million were shared. Some clones are missing from TCRdb's copy, which holds only in-frame ones; the method was immunoSEQ multiplex PCR. V, J and clone size reflect that table, while D and trimming were determined from the DNA. The sample contains 150,000 to 200,000 clones, around three quarters of which appear only once. General study findings and limits: In a later analysis, a missense DCLRE1C variant was linked to TCR beta V- and J-gene trimming. A later analysis reportedly found fewer N-insertions in an Asian-associated ancestry cluster than the approximately 700-donor mean.

This TCR came from a man under 40 in good health and CMV-seropositive. The V gene is TRBV28, the J gene TRBJ2-1, with 9 bases identical to TRBD1. The sequenced sample consisted of PBMCs. CDR3 region: CASSARIGTGTANEQFF. Here the CDR3 DNA reads TGTGCCAGCAGTGCGCGGATTGGGACAGGGACTGCAAATGAGCAGTTCTTC.